The source of this TCR beta chain is a study of T cell responses to AZD1222 COVID-19 vaccine. The wider study: Researchers grouped second doses given at about 4 or about 12 weeks into one pool.

The method was immunoSEQ multiplex PCR; TCRdb's version includes in-frame clones alone and lacks a portion of them. The table shows under 200,000 clones, with 90% occurring only once. The CDR3 is 16 residues long. From germline, CDR1 is SGHRS and CDR2 YFSETQ. V lost 4 bases and J 7 bases, leaving 18 bases between the germline ends. Study-wide points: White British donors predominated, females outnumbered males, and clonal diversity was possibly underestimated.

Worth noting for this clone: The antigen is undetermined.

The chain has TRBV5-1 and TRBJ1-6, with D possibly being TRBD1 (5 bases). The sample here was peripheral blood, taken on day 0 of AZD1222 vaccination. The sequence came from an adult in good health. CDR3 DNA: TGCGCCAGCAGCAATTGGCAAGGGGCGAGCAATTCACCCCTCCACTTT. It specifies CASSNWQGASNSPLHF.